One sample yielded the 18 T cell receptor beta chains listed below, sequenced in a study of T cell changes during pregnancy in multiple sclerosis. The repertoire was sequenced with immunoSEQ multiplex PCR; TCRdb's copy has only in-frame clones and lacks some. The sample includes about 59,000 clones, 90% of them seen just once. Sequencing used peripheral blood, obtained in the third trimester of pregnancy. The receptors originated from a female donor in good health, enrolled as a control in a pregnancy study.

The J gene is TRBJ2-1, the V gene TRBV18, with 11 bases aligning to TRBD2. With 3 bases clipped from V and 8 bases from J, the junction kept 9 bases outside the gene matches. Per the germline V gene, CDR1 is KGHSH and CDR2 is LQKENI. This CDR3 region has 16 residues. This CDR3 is CASSPALLAGVDEQFF. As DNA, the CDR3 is TGTGCCAGCTCACCCGCCTTACTAGCGGGAGTGGATGAGCAGTTCTTC.

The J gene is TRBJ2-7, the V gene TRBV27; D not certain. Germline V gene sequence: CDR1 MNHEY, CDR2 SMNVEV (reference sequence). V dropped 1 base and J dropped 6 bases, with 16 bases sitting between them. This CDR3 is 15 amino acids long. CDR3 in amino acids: CASSLLPSPSGEQYF. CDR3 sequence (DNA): TGTGCCAGCAGTTTATTACCGAGCCCTTCGGGCGAGCAGTACTTC.

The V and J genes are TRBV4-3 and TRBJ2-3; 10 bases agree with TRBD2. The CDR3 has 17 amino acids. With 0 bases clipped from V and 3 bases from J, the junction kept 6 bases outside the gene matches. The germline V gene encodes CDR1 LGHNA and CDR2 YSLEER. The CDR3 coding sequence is TGCGCCAGCAGCCAAGACCGAGCGGGGGGGCGGACAGATACGCAGTATTTT. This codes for CASSQDRAGGRTDTQYF.

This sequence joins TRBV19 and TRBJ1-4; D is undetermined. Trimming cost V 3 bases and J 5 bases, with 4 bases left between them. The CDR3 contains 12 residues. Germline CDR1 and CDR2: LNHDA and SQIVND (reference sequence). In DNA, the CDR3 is TGTGCCAGTAGTATCAGAAATGAAAAACTGTTTTTT. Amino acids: CASSIRNEKLFF.

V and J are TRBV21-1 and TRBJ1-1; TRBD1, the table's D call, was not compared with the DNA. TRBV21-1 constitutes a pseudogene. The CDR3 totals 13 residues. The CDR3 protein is CASKAGTPTEAFF. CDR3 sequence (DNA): TGTGCCAGCAAGGCCGGGACACCGACTGAAGCTTTCTTT.

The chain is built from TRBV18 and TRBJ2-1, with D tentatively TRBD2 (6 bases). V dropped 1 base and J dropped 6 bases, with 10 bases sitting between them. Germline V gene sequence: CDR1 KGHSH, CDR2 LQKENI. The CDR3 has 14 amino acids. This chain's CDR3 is CASSPQGGGNEQFF. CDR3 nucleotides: TGTGCCAGCTCACCACAGGGAGGTGGCAATGAGCAGTTCTTC.

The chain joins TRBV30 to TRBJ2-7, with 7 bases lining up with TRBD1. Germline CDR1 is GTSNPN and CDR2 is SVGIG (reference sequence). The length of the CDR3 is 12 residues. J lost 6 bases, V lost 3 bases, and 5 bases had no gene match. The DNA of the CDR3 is TGTGCCTGGAGCGCAAACAGGGGCGAGCAGTACTTC. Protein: CAWSANRGEQYF.

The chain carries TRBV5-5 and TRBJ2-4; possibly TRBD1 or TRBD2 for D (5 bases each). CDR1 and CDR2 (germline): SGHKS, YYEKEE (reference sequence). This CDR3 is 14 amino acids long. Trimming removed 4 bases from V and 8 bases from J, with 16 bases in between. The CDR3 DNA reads TGTGCCAGCAGCCTGGGACCGCCCCGGGACATTCAGTACTTC. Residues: CASSLGPPRDIQYF.

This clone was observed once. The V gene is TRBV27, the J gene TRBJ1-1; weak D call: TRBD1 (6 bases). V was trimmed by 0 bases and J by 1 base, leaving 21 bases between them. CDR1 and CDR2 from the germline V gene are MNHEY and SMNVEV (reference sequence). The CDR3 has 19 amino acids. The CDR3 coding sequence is TGTGCCAGCAGTTTATCCTTGGCCGGGACACTACTCTGGAACACTGAAGCTTTCTTT. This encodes CASSLSLAGTLLWNTEAFF.

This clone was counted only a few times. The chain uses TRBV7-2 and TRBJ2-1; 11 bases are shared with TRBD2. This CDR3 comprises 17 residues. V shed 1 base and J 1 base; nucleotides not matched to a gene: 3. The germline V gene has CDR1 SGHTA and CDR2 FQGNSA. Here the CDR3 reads CASSLEASGGSYNEQFF. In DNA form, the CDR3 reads TGTGCCAGCAGCTTAGAGGCTAGCGGGGGGTCCTACAATGAGCAGTTCTTC.

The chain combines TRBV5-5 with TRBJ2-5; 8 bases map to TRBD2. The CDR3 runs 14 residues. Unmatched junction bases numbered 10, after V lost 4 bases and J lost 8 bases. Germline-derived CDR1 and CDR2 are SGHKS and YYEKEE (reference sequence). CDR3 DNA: TGTGCCAGCAGCCCAGGGACTAGTGGAGGAACCCAGTACTTC. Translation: CASSPGTSGGTQYF.

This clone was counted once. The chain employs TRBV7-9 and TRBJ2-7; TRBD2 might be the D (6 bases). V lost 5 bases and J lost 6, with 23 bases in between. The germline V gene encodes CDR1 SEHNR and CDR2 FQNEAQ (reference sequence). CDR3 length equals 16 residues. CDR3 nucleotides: TGTGCCAGCAGCCCGGGCTCGGCCACGGAGGGGCGCGAGCAGTACTTC. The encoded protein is CASSPGSATEGREQYF.

The CDR3 DNA is TGTGCCAGCAGGGCGGGAGGGTATGGCTACACCTTC. This sequence encodes CASRAGGYGYTF. The J gene is TRBJ1-2, the V gene TRBV27; no definite D call. CDR1 MNHEY and CDR2 SMNVEV come from the germline V gene (reference sequence). V was trimmed by 6 bases and J by 5 bases, leaving 10 bases between them. CDR3 length: 12 amino acids.

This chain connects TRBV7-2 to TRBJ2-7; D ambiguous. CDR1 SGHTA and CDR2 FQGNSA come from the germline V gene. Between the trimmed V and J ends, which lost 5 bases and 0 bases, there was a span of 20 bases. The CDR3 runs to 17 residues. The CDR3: CASSPTPPGSSSYEQYF. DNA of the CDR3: TGTGCCAGCAGCCCAACTCCCCCGGGTTCCAGCTCCTACGAGCAGTACTTC.

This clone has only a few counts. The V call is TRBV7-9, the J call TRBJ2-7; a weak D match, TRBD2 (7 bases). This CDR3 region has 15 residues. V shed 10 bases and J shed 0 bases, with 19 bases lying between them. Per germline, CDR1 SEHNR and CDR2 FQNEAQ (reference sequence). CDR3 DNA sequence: TGTGCCACTAAGGGGGAGGGACCTAGCTCCTACGAGCAGTACTTC. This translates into CATKGEGPSSYEQYF.

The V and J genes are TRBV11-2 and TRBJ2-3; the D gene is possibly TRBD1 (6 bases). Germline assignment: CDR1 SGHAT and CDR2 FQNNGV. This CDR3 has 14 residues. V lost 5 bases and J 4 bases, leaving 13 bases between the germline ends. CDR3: CASSPWGPPDTQYF. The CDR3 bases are TGTGCCAGCAGCCCCTGGGGGCCACCAGATACGCAGTATTTT. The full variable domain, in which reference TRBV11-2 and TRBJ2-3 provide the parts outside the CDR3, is EAGVAQSPRYKIIEKRQSVAFWCNPISGHATLYWYQQILGQGPKLLIQFQNNGVVDDSQLPKDRFSAERLKGVDSTLKIQPAKLEDSAVYLCASSPWGPPDTQYFGPGTRLTVL.

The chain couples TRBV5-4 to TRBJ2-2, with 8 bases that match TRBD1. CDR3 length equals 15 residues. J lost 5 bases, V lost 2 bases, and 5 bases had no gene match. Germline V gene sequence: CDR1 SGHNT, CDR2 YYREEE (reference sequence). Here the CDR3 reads CASSFETGGTGELFF. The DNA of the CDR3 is TGTGCCAGCAGCTTTGAAACAGGGGGAACCGGGGAGCTGTTTTTT.

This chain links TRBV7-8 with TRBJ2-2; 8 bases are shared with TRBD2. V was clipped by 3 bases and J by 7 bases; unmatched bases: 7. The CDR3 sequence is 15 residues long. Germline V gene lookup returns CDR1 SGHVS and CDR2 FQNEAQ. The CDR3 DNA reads TGTGCCAGCAGCTTCTCGGGAGGGCCCATCGGGGAGCTGTTTTTT. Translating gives CASSFSGGPIGELFF.